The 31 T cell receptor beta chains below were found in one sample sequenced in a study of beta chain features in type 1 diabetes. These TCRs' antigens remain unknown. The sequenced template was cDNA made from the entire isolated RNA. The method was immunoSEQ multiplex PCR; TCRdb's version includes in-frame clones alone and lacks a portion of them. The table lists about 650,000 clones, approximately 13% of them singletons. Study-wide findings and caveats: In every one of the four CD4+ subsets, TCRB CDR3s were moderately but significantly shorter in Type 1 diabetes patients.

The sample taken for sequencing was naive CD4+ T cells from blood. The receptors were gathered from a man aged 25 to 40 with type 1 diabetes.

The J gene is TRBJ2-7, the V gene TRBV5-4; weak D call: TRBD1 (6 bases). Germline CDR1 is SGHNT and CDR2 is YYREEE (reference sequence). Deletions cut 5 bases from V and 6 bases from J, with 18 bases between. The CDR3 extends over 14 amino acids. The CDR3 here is CASSLSAGVSEQYF. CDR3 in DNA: TGTGCCAGCAGTTTATCGGCAGGGGTAAGCGAGCAGTACTTC. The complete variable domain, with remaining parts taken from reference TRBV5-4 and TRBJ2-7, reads ETGVTQSPTHLIKTRGQQVTLRCSSQSGHNTVSWYQQALGQGPQFIFQYYREEENGRGNFPPRFSGLQFPNYSSELNVNALELDDSALYLCASSLSAGVSEQYFGPGTRLTVT.

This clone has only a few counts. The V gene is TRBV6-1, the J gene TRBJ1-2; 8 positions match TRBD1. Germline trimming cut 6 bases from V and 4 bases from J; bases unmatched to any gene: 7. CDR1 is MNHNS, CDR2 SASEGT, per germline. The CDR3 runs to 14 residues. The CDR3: CASRYAGQGYGYTF. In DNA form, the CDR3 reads TGTGCCAGCAGGTACGCCGGACAGGGCTATGGCTACACCTTC.

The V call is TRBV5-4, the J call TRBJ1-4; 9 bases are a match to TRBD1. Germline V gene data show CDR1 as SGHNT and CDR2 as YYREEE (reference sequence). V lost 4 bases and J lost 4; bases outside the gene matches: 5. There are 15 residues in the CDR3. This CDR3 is CASSATGGGNEKLFF. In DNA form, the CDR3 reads TGTGCCAGCAGCGCTACAGGGGGCGGTAATGAAAAACTGTTTTTT.

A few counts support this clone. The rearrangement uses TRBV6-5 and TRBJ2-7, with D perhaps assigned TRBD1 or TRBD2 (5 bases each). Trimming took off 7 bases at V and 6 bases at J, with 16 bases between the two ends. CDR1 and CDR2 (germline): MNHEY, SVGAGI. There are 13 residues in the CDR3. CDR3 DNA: TGTGCCAGCACATTACGGGGCAGAAGCGAGCAGTACTTC. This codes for CASTLRGRSEQYF.

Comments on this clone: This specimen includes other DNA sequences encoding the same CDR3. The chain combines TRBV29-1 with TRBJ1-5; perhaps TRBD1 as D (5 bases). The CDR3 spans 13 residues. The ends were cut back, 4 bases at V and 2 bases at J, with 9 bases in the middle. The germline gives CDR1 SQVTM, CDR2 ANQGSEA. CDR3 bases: TGCAGCGTTGGGCAGGGTGGCAATCAGCCCCAGCATTTT. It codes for CSVGQGGNQPQHF.

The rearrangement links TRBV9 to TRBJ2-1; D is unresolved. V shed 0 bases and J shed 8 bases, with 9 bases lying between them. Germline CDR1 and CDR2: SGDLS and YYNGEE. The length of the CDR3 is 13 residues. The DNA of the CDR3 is TGTGCCAGCAGCGTAGACGCGATGTATGAGCAGTTCTTC. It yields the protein CASSVDAMYEQFF.

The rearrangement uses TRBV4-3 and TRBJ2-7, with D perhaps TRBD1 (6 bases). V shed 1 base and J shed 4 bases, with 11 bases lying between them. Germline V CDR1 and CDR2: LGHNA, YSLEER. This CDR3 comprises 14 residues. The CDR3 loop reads CASSQGRGGYEQYF. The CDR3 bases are TGCGCCAGCAGCCAAGGGAGAGGGGGTTACGAGCAGTACTTC.

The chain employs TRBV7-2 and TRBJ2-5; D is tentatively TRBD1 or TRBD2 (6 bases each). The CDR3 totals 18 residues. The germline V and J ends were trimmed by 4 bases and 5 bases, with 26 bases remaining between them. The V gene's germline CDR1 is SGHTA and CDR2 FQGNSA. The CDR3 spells CASSWRGHSRTTVETQYF. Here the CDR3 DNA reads TGTGCCAGCAGCTGGAGGGGACATTCCCGGACGACGGTGGAGACCCAGTACTTC.

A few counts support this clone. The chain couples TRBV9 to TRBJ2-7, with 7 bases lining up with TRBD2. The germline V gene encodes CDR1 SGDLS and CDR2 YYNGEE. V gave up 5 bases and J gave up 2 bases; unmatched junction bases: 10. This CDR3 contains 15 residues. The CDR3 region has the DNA TGTGCCAGCAGTCGCTCGGCGGGGGTAACCTACGAGCAGTACTTC. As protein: CASSRSAGVTYEQYF. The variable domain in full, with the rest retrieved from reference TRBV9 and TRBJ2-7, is DSGVTQTPKHLITATGQRVTLRCSPRSGDLSVYWYQQSLDQGLQFLIQYYNGEERAKGNILERFSAQQFPDLHSELNLSSLELGDSALYFCASSRSAGVTYEQYFGPGTRLTVT.

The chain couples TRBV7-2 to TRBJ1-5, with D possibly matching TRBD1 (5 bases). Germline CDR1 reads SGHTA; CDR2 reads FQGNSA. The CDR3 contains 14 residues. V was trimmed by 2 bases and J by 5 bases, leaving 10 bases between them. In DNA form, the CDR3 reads TGTGCCAGCAGCTTAAGGCTGGGGGATCAGCCCCAGCATTTT. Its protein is CASSLRLGDQPQHF.

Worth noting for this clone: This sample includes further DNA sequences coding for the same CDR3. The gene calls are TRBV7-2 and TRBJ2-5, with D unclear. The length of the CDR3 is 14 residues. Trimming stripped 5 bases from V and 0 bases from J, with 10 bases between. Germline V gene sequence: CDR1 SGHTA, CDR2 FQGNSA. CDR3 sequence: CASSPGTYQETQYF. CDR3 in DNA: TGTGCCAGCAGCCCCGGAACGTACCAAGAGACCCAGTACTTC.

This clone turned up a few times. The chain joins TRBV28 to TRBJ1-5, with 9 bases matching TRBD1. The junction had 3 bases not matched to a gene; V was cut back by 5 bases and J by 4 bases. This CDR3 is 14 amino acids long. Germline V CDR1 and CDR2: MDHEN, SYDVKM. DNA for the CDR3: TGTGCCAGCAGTACCGGGACAGGGAATCAGCCCCAGCATTTT. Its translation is CASSTGTGNQPQHF.

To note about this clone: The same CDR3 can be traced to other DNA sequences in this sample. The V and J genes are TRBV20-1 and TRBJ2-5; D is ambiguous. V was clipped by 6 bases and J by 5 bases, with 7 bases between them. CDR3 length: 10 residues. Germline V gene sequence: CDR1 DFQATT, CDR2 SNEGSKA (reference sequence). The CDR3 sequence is CSAGRETQYF. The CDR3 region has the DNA TGCAGTGCCGGGCGCGAGACCCAGTACTTC.

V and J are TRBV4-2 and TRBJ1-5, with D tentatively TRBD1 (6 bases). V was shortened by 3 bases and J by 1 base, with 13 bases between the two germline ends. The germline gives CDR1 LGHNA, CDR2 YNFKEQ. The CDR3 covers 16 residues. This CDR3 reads CASSQNTGLSNQPQHF. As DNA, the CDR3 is TGTGCCAGCAGCCAGAATACAGGGTTGAGCAATCAGCCCCAGCATTTT.

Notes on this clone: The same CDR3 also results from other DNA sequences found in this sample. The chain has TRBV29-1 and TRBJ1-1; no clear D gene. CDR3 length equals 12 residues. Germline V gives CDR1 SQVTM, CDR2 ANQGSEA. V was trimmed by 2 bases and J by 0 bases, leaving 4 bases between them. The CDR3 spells CSVERVNTEAFF. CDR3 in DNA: TGCAGCGTTGAACGGGTGAACACTGAAGCTTTCTTT.

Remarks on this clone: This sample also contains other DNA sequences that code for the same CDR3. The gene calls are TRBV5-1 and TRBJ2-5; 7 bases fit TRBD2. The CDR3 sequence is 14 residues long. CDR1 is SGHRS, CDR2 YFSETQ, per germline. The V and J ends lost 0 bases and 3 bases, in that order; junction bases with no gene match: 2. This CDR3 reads CASSLVAGEETQYF. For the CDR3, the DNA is TGCGCCAGCAGCTTGGTTGCGGGGGAAGAGACCCAGTACTTC. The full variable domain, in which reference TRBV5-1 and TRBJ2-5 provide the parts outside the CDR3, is KAGVTQTPRYLIKTRGQQVTLSCSPISGHRSVSWYQQTPGQGLQFLFEYFSETQRNKGNFPGRFSGRQFSNSRSEMNVSTLELGDSALYLCASSLVAGEETQYFGPGTRLLVL.

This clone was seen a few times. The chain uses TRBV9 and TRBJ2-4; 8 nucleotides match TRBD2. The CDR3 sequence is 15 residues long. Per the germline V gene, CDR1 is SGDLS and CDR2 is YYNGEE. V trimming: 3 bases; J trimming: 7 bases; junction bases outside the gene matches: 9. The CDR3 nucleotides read TGTGCCAGCAGCGCCACCCACGGGGGGGGCAACATTCAGTACTTC. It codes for CASSATHGGGNIQYF.

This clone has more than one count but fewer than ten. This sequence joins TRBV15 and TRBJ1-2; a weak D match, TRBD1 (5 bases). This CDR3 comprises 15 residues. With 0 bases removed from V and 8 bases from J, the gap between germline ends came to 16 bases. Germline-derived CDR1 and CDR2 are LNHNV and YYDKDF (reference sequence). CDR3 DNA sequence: TGTGCCACCAGCAGAGATCTCGCAGGGAGCCAAGGCTACACCTTC. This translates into CATSRDLAGSQGYTF.

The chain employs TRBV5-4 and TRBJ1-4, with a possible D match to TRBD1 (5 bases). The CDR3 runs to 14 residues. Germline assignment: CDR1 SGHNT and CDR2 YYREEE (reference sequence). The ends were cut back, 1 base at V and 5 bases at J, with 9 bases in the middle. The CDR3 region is CASSLTGLNEKLFF. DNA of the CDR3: TGTGCCAGCAGCTTGACAGGATTAAATGAAAAACTGTTTTTT.

CDR3 protein: CASRMDHSYEQYF. The DNA of the CDR3 is TGTGCCAGCAGGATGGACCACTCCTACGAGCAGTACTTC. The rearrangement uses TRBV7-9 and TRBJ2-7; D is ambiguous. CDR1 is SEHNR and CDR2 is FQNEAQ in the germline V gene (reference sequence). V dropped 6 bases and J dropped 0 bases, with 9 bases sitting between them. The CDR3 is made up of 13 amino acids. Full variable domain (remainder filled in from reference TRBV7-9 and TRBJ2-7): DTGVSQNPRHKITKRGQNVTFRCDPISEHNRLYWYRQTLGQGPEFLTYFQNEAQLEKSRLLSDRFSAERPKGSFSTLEIQRTEQGDSAMYLCASRMDHSYEQYFGPGTRLTVT.

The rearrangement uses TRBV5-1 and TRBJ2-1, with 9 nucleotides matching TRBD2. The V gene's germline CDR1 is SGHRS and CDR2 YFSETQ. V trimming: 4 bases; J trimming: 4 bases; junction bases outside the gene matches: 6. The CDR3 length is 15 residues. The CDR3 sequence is CASSLSSGAYNEQFF. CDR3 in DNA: TGCGCCAGCAGCCTTTCTAGCGGGGCTTACAATGAGCAGTTCTTC.

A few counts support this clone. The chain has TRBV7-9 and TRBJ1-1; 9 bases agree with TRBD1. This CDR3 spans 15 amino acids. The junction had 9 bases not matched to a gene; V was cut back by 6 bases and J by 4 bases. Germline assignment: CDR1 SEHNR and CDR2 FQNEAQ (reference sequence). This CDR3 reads CASSLGGQGSTEAFF. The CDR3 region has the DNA TGTGCCAGCAGTCTAGGGGGACAGGGTAGCACTGAAGCTTTCTTT.

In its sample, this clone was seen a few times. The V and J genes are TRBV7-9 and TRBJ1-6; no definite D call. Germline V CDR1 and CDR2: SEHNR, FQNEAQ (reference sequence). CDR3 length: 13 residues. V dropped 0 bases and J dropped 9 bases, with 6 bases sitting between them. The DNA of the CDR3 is TGTGCCAGCAGCTTAGCCGCCGGTTCACCCCTCCACTTT. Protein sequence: CASSLAAGSPLHF.

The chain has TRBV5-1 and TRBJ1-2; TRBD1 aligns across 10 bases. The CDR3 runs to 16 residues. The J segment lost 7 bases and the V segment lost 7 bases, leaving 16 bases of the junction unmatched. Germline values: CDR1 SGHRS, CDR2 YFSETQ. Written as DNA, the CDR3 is TGCGCCAGCGGGACGTGGCCGGGACAGGGGAGAAGTGGCTACACCTTC. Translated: CASGTWPGQGRSGYTF.

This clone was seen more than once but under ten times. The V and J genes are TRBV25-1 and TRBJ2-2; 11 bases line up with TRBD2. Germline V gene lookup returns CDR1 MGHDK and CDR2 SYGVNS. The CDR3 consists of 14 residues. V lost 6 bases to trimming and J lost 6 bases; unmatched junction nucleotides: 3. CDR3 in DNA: TGTGCCAGCAGAGGACTAGCGGGTTCCGGGGAGCTGTTTTTT. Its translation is CASRGLAGSGELFF.

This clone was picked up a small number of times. CDR3 nucleotides: TGCGCCAGCAGCCAAGGGCCGGGCTGGGATTACGAGCAGTACTTC. Protein: CASSQGPGWDYEQYF. This chain links TRBV4-1 with TRBJ2-7; D is undetermined. The V and J ends lost 1 base and 4 bases respectively, with 14 bases between them. This CDR3 spans 15 amino acids. The germline V gene encodes CDR1 MGHRA and CDR2 YSYEKL.

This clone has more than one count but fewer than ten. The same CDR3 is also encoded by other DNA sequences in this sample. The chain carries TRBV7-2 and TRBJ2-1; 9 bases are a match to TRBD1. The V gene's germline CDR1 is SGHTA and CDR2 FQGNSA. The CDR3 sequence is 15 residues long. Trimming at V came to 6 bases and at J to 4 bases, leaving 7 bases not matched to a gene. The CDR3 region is CASSSGTGSYNEQFF. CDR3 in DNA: TGTGCCAGCAGTTCCGGGACAGGGTCTTACAATGAGCAGTTCTTC.

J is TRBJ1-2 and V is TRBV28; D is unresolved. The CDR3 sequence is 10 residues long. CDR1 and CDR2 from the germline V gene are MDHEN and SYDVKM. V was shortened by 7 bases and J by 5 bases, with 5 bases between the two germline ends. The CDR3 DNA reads TGTGCCAGCAAACGGTATGGCTACACCTTC. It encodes CASKRYGYTF.

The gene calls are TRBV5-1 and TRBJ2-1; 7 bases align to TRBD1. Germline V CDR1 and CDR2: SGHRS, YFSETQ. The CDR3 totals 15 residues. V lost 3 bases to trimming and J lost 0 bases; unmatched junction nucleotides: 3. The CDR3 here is CASSSRQGSYNEQFF. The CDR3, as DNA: TGCGCCAGCAGCTCGCGACAGGGCTCCTACAATGAGCAGTTCTTC.

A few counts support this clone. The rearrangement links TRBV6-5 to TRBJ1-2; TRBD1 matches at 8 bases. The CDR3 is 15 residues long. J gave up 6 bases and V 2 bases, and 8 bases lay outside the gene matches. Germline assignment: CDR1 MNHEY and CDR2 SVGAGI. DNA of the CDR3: TGTGCCAGCAGTTACGATTCTGGACAGGGAAATGGCTACACCTTC. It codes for CASSYDSGQGNGYTF.

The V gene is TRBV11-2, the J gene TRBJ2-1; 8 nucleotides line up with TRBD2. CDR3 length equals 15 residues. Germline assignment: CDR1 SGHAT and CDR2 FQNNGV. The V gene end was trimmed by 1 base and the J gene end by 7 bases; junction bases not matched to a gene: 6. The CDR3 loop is CASSLAGGQSNEQFF. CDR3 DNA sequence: TGTGCCAGCAGCTTAGCGGGGGGGCAATCAAATGAGCAGTTCTTC.